This is a list of T cell receptor beta chains from one sample in a study of CD8 T cells in Susac syndrome. MiXCR, applied by TCRdb to the immunoSEQ multiplex PCR reads, yields one record per CDR3 protein. The table includes under 200,000 distinct CDR3 sequences, over 75% detected once. Sequencing was performed on CD4+ T cells from PBMCs. These receptors all stem from a human donor with Susac syndrome. Both conserved end residues are part of each CDR3. Fields, in order: D gene, J gene, V gene, clone size, CDR3 DNA, CDR3 protein. The D gene is left open where the match is weak. Size is stated for part of the rows, as once, few or many counts, or as a class when the clone is expanded.

TRBD1 TRBJ1-6 TRBV5-1 - TGCGCCAGCAGCACGGGACAGGGCCATCTCCCCCTCCACTTT CASSTGQGHLPLHF
- TRBJ1-1 TRBV10-3 - TGTGCCATCAGTGAGGGCAGCATGAACACTGAAGCTTTCTTT CAISEGSMNTEAFF
- TRBJ1-5 TRBV20-1 - TGCAGTGCTAGGTTGGGGGATTTAGGGAATCAGCCCCAGCATTTT CSARLGDLGNQPQHF
- TRBJ2-2 TRBV9 once TGTGCCAGCAGTTCTAATCTTAATTCCGGGGAGCTGTTTTTT CASSSNLNSGELFF
- TRBJ2-7 TRBV2 - TGTGCCAGCAGTGAGCTAGTGTGGGGGCTAAACTCCTACGAGCAGTACTTC CASSELVWGLNSYEQYF
TRBD2 TRBJ2-5 TRBV6-1 - TGTGCCAGCAGCCCCGGGGGTGCGGGAGTGTTACAAGAGACCCAGTACTTC CASSPGGAGVLQETQYF
- TRBJ2-7 TRBV27 - TGTGCCAGCAGTCAGGGGCAAATGCGCGAGCAGTACTTC CASSQGQMREQYF
- TRBJ1-1 TRBV7-8 - TGTGCCAGCAGCTTAGCGGGGCAGCTGAACACTGAAGCTTTCTTT CASSLAGQLNTEAFF
- TRBJ2-7 TRBV20-1 - TGCAGTGCTACCTCTCTGGGGCGGGGACCCTCCTACGAGCAGTACTTC CSATSLGRGPSYEQYF
- TRBJ2-5 TRBV18 - TGTGCCAGCTCACGACGGGACAAACAAGAGACCCAGTACTTC CASSRRDKQETQYF